This entry lists 6 T cell receptor beta chains sequenced from one sample in a study of blood T cell repertoires in COVID-19. Clones were read by immunoSEQ multiplex PCR, and TCRdb kept only the in-frame ones, dropping some. The sample consists of roughly 250,000 clones, 82% of them appearing once. Sequenced: peripheral blood. These receptors were collected from a woman aged 80 or older with active or convalescent COVID-19.

This clone was seen only a few times. The chain recombines TRBV11-3 with TRBJ2-2; possible D gene TRBD1, 6 bases. Trimming took off 5 bases at V and 1 base at J, with 8 bases between the two ends. In germline, CDR1 is SGHNT, CDR2 YENEEA. The CDR3 spans 14 residues. The CDR3, as DNA: TGTGCCAGCAGCCCGGGACAGAACACCGGGGAGCTGTTTTTT. The encoded protein is CASSPGQNTGELFF. Drawing the rest from reference TRBV11-3 and TRBJ2-2, the complete variable domain is EAGVVQSPRYKIIEKKQPVAFWCNPISGHNTLYWYLQNLGQGPELLIRYENEEAVDDSQLPKDRFSAERLKGVDSTLKIQPAELGDSAVYLCASSPGQNTGELFFGEGSRLTVL.

The DNA of the CDR3 is TGTGCCACCAGCATAGGACAGGTAGGAAATGAGCAGTTCTTC. Translated, it gives CATSIGQVGNEQFF. The chain uses TRBV24-1 and TRBJ2-1; 7 nucleotides line up with TRBD1. The CDR3 has 14 amino acids. V lost 7 bases, J lost 7 bases, and 9 bases stayed unmatched. Germline V gives CDR1 KGHDR, CDR2 SFDVKD.

The DNA for the CDR3 is TGTGCCAGCAGCCAAACAGGGGTTCGCGGCTACACCTTC. Translating gives CASSQTGVRGYTF. The chain joins TRBV3-1 (or the pseudogene TRBV3-2) to TRBJ1-2, with TRBD1 identical over 7 bases. J was trimmed by 8 bases and V by 2 bases; bases with no gene match: 5. Germline V gene data show CDR1 as LGHDT and CDR2 as YNNKEL (reference sequence). This CDR3 contains 13 residues.

The chain has TRBV2 and TRBJ1-4; 7 bases are shared with TRBD1. The CDR3 extends over 14 amino acids. CDR1 SNHLY and CDR2 FYNNEI come from the germline V gene. V lost 6 bases and J lost 2; bases outside the gene matches: 3. The CDR3 nucleotides read TGTGCCAGCAGCCCGGGACAGACTAATGAAAAACTGTTTTTT. Protein: CASSPGQTNEKLFF. The whole variable domain, remainder taken from reference TRBV2 and TRBJ1-4, is EPEVTQTPSHQVTQMGQEVILRCVPISNHLYFYWYRQILGQKVEFLVSFYNNEISEKSEIFDDQFSVERPDGSNFTLKIRSTKLEDSAMYFCASSPGQTNEKLFFGSGTQLSVL.

The chain links TRBV4-1 to TRBJ1-1, with D possibly being TRBD1 (5 bases). Trimming cost V 0 bases and J 3 bases, with 11 bases left between them. This CDR3 has 15 residues. Looked up from germline, CDR1 is MGHRA and CDR2 is YSYEKL. CDR3 amino acids: CASSQDTGGYTEAFF. The CDR3, as DNA: TGCGCCAGCAGCCAAGATACGGGGGGGTACACTGAAGCTTTCTTT.

The rearrangement links TRBV10-2 to TRBJ1-3, with no clear D. V gave up 7 bases and J gave up 0 bases, with 7 bases separating them. Germline V gene lookup returns CDR1 WSHSY and CDR2 SAAADI. The CDR3 extends over 13 amino acids. This CDR3 is CASTAGSGNTIYF. In DNA, the CDR3 is TGCGCCAGCACGGCAGGCTCTGGAAACACCATATATTTT.